This entry describes one T cell receptor (beta chain). Its antigen is unidentified. The data were taken from a study of T cell responses to AZD1222 COVID-19 vaccine. Study findings and constraints: White British ancestry dominated among donors, who included more females, and clonal diversity was possibly underestimated.

The repertoire was sequenced with immunoSEQ multiplex PCR; TCRdb's copy has only in-frame clones and lacks some. The sample contains 150,000 to 200,000 clones, roughly 90% of which appear only once. Trimming pared 5 bases from V and 2 bases from J, leaving 12 bases between. The V gene's germline CDR1 is MNHEY and CDR2 SMNVEV (reference sequence). The CDR3 loop spans 15 amino acids. The V gene is TRBV27, the J gene TRBJ2-2, with D possibly TRBD2 on 5 matching bases. Sequencing used peripheral blood, obtained on day 0 of AZD1222 vaccination. The sequence was obtained from an adult in good health. This CDR3 is CASSRGALNTGELFF. For the CDR3, the DNA is TGTGCCAGCAGTCGGGGAGCCCTCAACACCGGGGAGCTGTTTTTT.